This entry describes one T cell receptor (beta chain). Study processing details: Quantification of nucleated cells was approximated via reference gene primer amplification. Generated by immunoSEQ multiplex PCR, the TCRdb table keeps only in-frame clones and is missing some. V and J calls plus clone size are reproduced from that table; the DNA served to infer D and trimming. Here the sample spans nearly 110,000 clones, under 95% being singletons. Germline V gives CDR1 KGHSH, CDR2 LQKENI. V trimming: 4 bases; J trimming: 3 bases; junction bases outside the gene matches: 2. This CDR3 region has 14 residues. The record originates from a study of blood T cell repertoires in COVID-19. Study summary: Samples came from the United States, Italy and Spain, spanning acute and convalescent COVID-19.

This TCR came from a young woman with acute or convalescent COVID-19. The material sequenced was peripheral blood. This chain joins TRBV18 and TRBJ1-2, with 10 nucleotides matching TRBD1. CDR3 nucleotides: TGTGCCAGCTCACTCGGGACAGGGGACTATGGCTACACCTTC. It specifies CASSLGTGDYGYTF.